The TCR beta chain under discussion was sequenced for a study of shared clonotypes between healthy human individuals. Trimming stripped 4 bases from V and 3 bases from J, with 16 bases between. CDR3 size: 15 residues. In germline, CDR1 is SGHRS, CDR2 YFSETQ. Clones were sequenced by immunoSEQ multiplex PCR, and TCRdb holds only the in-frame ones, with some missing. This sample yields approximately 1,500,000 clones, of which around 98% are seen a single time; roughly 0.45% belongs to the top ten. This sequence originates from a man aged 30 to 39 in good health. V usage is TRBV5-1 and J usage is TRBJ2-5, with a possible D match to TRBD2 (6 bases). What was sequenced was naive CD4+ T cells sorted from blood. Subset here: CD45RA+ positively selected. The DNA of the CDR3 is TGCGCCAGCAGCCAAAACAACCGACTAGAAGAGACCCAGTACTTC. Amino acid sequence: CASSQNNRLEETQYF.